The clone carrying this TCR beta chain was counted once. In terms of age and location, participants ranged from about 18 to 89 years and lived in roughly 22 US areas. Recovery meant two consecutive negative NP/OP PCR tests, professional clearance, or resolved symptoms. Sequencing was performed with immunoSEQ multiplex PCR; in TCRdb, only in-frame clones are kept and a portion is missing. The profile shows about 260,000 clones, about 84% of them singletons. The entry originates in a study of blood T cell repertoires in COVID-19. The overall study: Samples representing acute and convalescent COVID-19 were sourced from the United States, Italy and Spain. T cells, B-cell-depleted T cells, or PBMCs supplied cDNA or gDNA.

V dropped 0 bases and J dropped 4 bases, with 22 bases sitting between them. The CDR3 is 19 residues long. In germline, CDR1 is LNHNV, CDR2 YYDKDF (reference sequence). The chain uses TRBV15 and TRBJ1-5; D is unclear. The sequenced sample consisted of PBMCs or T cells enriched from blood (not recorded which). This TCR derives from a woman in her forties or fifties who had recovered from COVID-19. The CDR3 DNA reads as TGTGCCACCAGCAGAGATAGCTCCCCATTAGTAAATCAAAATCAGCCCCAGCATTTT. Its protein product is CATSRDSSPLVNQNQPQHF.